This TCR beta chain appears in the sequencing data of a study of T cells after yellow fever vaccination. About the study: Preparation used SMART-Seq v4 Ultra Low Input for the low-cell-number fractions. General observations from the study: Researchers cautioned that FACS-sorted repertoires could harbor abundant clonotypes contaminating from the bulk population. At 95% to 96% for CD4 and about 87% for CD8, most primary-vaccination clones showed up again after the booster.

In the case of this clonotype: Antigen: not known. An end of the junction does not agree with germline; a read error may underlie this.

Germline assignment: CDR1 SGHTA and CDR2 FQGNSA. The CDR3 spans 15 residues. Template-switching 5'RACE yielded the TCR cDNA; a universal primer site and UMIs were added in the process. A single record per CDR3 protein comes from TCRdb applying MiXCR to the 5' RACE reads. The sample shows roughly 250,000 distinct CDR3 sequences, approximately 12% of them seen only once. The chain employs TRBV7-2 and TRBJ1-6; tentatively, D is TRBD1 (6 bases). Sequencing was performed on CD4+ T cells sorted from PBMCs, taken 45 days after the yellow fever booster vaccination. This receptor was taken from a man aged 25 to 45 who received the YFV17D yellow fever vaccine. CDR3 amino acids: CASTGRGADKSPLHF. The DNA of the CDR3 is TGTGCCAGCACGGGGCGGGGGGCGGATAAGTCACCCCTCCACTTT.